Listed here are 22 T cell receptor beta chains from one sample, sequenced in a study of cytomegalovirus exposure and HLA in healthy donors. In the PCR, 60 Vbeta and 13 Jbeta primers were used. Assay: immunoSEQ multiplex PCR; the TCRdb copy retains only in-frame clones and omits some. The sample carries around 160,000 clones, 75% to 80% recorded once. Sequencing was performed on PBMCs. The receptor set was obtained from a woman between 35 and 50 years old in good health and CMV-seropositive.

This rearrangement joins TRBV5-1 to TRBJ1-1, with D possibly TRBD1 on 6 matching bases. There are 12 residues in the CDR3. Germline V gene sequence: CDR1 SGHRS, CDR2 YFSETQ. V gave up 4 bases and J gave up 8 bases, with 12 bases separating them. As DNA, the CDR3 is TGCGCCAGCAGCCGGGACACCGAAGAAGCTTTCTTT. Translated: CASSRDTEEAFF. The variable domain in full, with the rest retrieved from reference TRBV5-1 and TRBJ1-1, is KAGVTQTPRYLIKTRGQQVTLSCSPISGHRSVSWYQQTPGQGLQFLFEYFSETQRNKGNFPGRFSGRQFSNSRSEMNVSTLELGDSALYLCASSRDTEEAFFGQGTRLTVV.

The gene calls are TRBV6-1 and TRBJ2-7; TRBD1 agrees at 9 bases. The trim removed 5 bases at V and 4 bases at J, leaving 3 bases unmatched. This CDR3 is 13 amino acids long. Germline assignment: CDR1 MNHNS and CDR2 SASEGT. The CDR3 region is CASSLDRGYEQYF. The CDR3 coding sequence is TGTGCCAGCAGTCTGGACAGGGGATACGAGCAGTACTTC.

This chain joins TRBV7-2 and TRBJ2-5, with 10 bases matching TRBD2. This CDR3 comprises 16 residues. Germline CDR1 SGHTA, CDR2 FQGNSA. Unmatched junction bases numbered 6, after V lost 0 bases and J lost 5 bases. CDR3 loop: CASSLALAGALETQYF. CDR3 sequence (DNA): TGTGCCAGCAGCTTAGCGCTAGCGGGGGCCCTTGAGACCCAGTACTTC.

This chain links TRBV6-6 with TRBJ2-1, with TRBD1 as a possible D gene (7 bases). CDR3 size: 15 residues. V was trimmed by 5 bases and J by 5 bases, leaving 16 bases between them. Germline CDR1 is MNHNY and CDR2 is SVGAGI (reference sequence). The CDR3 DNA follows: TGTGCCAGCAGTCCCCGACAGGGAGGCGACAATGAGCAGTTCTTC. It encodes CASSPRQGGDNEQFF.

This clone occurred a few times. The chain is built from TRBV5-6 and TRBJ2-7, with a weak D call TRBD2 (8 bases). The CDR3 covers 13 residues. Germline V gives CDR1 SGHDT, CDR2 YYEEEE. V lost 10 bases and J lost 6, with 20 bases in between. The CDR3 DNA reads as TGTGCCCTTCCCGGGAGGGGGCTCTTCGAGCAGTACTTC. Encoded protein: CALPGRGLFEQYF.

This clone was counted a single time. The genes are TRBV21-1 and TRBJ2-4; the table's D call TRBD1 went unverified against the DNA. TRBV21-1 is a known pseudogene. The CDR3 runs 15 residues. CDR3 region: CASRISQGAKNIQYF. In DNA, the CDR3 is TGTGCCAGCAGGATATCACAGGGAGCCAAAAACATTCAGTACTTC.

The rearrangement joins TRBV9 to TRBJ2-1; tentatively, D is TRBD1 (9 bases). Germline V gives CDR1 SGDLS, CDR2 YYNGEE. Trimming left V 4 bases short and J 5 bases short, with 16 bases between. The CDR3 spans 15 residues. The CDR3 DNA sequence: TGTGCCAGCAGCCCGGGAGGGACAGGGAACAATGAGCAGTTCTTC. Its translation is CASSPGGTGNNEQFF.

The chain employs TRBV18 and TRBJ2-7; D call uncertain. This CDR3 is 14 amino acids long. V lost 3 bases and J 1 base, leaving 10 bases between the germline ends. Germline-derived CDR1 and CDR2 are KGHSH and LQKENI. The CDR3 DNA follows: TGTGCCAGCTCACCGAGCGTGAGTTCCTACGAGCAGTACTTC. Protein: CASSPSVSSYEQYF. The full variable domain, completed using reference TRBV18 and TRBJ2-7, is NAGVMQNPRHLVRRRGQEARLRCSPMKGHSHVYWYRQLPEEGLKFMVYLQKENIIDESGMPKERFSAEFPKEGPSILRIQQVVRGDSAAYFCASSPSVSSYEQYFGPGTRLTVT.

The J gene is TRBJ1-2, the V gene TRBV10-3; D is uncertain. Deletions cut 2 bases from V and 4 bases from J, with 5 bases between. From germline, CDR1 is ENHRY and CDR2 SYGVKD. The CDR3 has 12 amino acids. The CDR3 here is CAISEPLYGYTF. The CDR3 nucleotides are TGTGCCATCAGTGAGCCACTCTATGGCTACACCTTC.

This sequence joins TRBV7-7 and TRBJ1-6, with D perhaps TRBD1 (6 bases). Per germline, CDR1 SSHAT and CDR2 FNYEAQ (reference sequence). The CDR3 length is 14 residues. V was clipped by 5 bases and J by 7 bases, with 12 bases between them. CDR3 in DNA: TGTGCCAGCAGCACCACAGGGCCCAATTCACCCCTCCACTTT. Amino acid sequence: CASSTTGPNSPLHF.

The V gene is TRBV6-6, the J gene TRBJ2-5; D might be TRBD2 (5 bases). Per germline, CDR1 MNHNY and CDR2 SVGAGI (reference sequence). The CDR3 runs to 15 residues. With 7 bases removed from V and 5 bases from J, the gap between germline ends came to 20 bases. The CDR3 sequence is CASTPRAPEVETQYF. The DNA for the CDR3 is TGTGCCAGCACTCCCCGAGCCCCGGAGGTGGAGACCCAGTACTTC.

The V call is TRBV27, the J call TRBJ1-1; maybe TRBD1 (6 bases). This CDR3 spans 14 amino acids. Looked up from germline, CDR1 is MNHEY and CDR2 is SMNVEV (reference sequence). Trimming stripped 6 bases from V and 0 bases from J, with 11 bases between. CDR3 region: CASRTGGLNTEAFF. The DNA of the CDR3 is TGTGCCAGCAGGACCGGGGGGCTGAACACTGAAGCTTTCTTT.

This clone appeared a single time. The chain employs TRBV19 and TRBJ1-1; 9 bases are shared with TRBD1. V was clipped by 5 bases and J by 6 bases; unmatched bases: 10. This CDR3 contains 15 residues. The V gene's germline CDR1 is LNHDA and CDR2 SQIVND (reference sequence). The CDR3 region is CASSGSGTGRAEAFF. CDR3 bases: TGTGCCAGTAGTGGTTCCGGGACAGGGAGAGCTGAAGCTTTCTTT.

The chain uses TRBV18 and TRBJ1-1, with D perhaps TRBD1 (6 bases). The V end lost 2 bases, the J end lost 3 bases, and 19 bases lay between the germline ends. Germline CDR1 is KGHSH and CDR2 is LQKENI. The CDR3 runs to 17 residues. In nucleotides, the CDR3 is TGTGCCAGCTCACCAAATCGACAGGCTTTGTCGCACACTGAAGCTTTCTTT. Amino acid sequence: CASSPNRQALSHTEAFF.

V and J are TRBV10-1 and TRBJ2-7; possible D gene TRBD2, 5 bases. Trimming cost V 0 bases and J 3 bases, with 12 bases left between them. The germline gives CDR1 WNHNN, CDR2 SYGVQD (reference sequence). The CDR3 runs to 15 residues. In nucleotides, the CDR3 is TGCGCCAGCAGTGAGTCGGTTAGCGTCTTCTACGAGCAGTACTTC. The encoded protein is CASSESVSVFYEQYF.

This chain connects TRBV5-5 to TRBJ2-7; possible D gene TRBD1, 5 bases. This CDR3 comprises 13 residues. From germline, CDR1 is SGHKS and CDR2 YYEKEE (reference sequence). V lost 4 bases and J 6 bases, leaving 14 bases between the germline ends. CDR3 bases: TGTGCCAGCAGCCAGCCAACAGGCACCGAGCAGTACTTC. This translates into CASSQPTGTEQYF. Filled out from reference TRBV5-5 and TRBJ2-7, the complete variable domain reads DAGVTQSPTHLIKTRGQQVTLRCSPISGHKSVSWYQQVLGQGPQFIFQYYEKEERGRGNFPDRFSARQFPNYSSELNVNALLLGDSALYLCASSQPTGTEQYFGPGTRLTVT.

This clone has more than one count but fewer than ten. The J gene is TRBJ1-1, the V gene TRBV7-9; 8 nucleotides agree with TRBD1. Trimming at V came to 5 bases and at J to 3 bases, leaving 5 bases not matched to a gene. CDR1 and CDR2 from the germline V gene are SEHNR and FQNEAQ (reference sequence). The CDR3 is 14 residues long. The CDR3 DNA follows: TGTGCCAGCAGCCCGGGACAGGCTCACACTGAAGCTTTCTTT. Residues: CASSPGQAHTEAFF.

This rearrangement joins TRBV11-2 to TRBJ2-7; D is perhaps TRBD2 (6 bases). The V gene lost 7 bases and the J gene lost 4 bases, with 17 bases spanning the gap. This CDR3 is built from 14 residues. Germline loops: CDR1 SGHAT, CDR2 FQNNGV. This chain's CDR3 is CASTGWRGGYEQYF. CDR3 coding DNA: TGTGCCAGCACCGGGTGGCGGGGAGGTTACGAGCAGTACTTC.

The chain combines TRBV7-2 with TRBJ2-1, with TRBD2 matching 7 bases. Germline CDR1 is SGHTA and CDR2 is FQGNSA. V lost 5 bases and J lost 7; bases outside the gene matches: 17. The CDR3 sequence is 17 residues long. For the CDR3, the DNA is TGTGCCAGCAGCCCTTTCGGGAGCGGGACTCCTTGGAATGAGCAGTTCTTC. It translates to CASSPFGSGTPWNEQFF.

This clone was seen only a few times. The chain has TRBV7-2 and TRBJ2-5, with TRBD1 as a possible D gene (5 bases). The CDR3 has 15 residues. V lost 1 base to trimming and J lost 5 bases, with 14 bases between them. The germline V gene encodes CDR1 SGHTA and CDR2 FQGNSA. The CDR3 is CASSLGPVPGETQYF. Written as DNA, the CDR3 is TGTGCCAGCAGCTTAGGGCCAGTCCCAGGGGAGACCCAGTACTTC.

This clone showed up just a few times. The chain recombines TRBV5-6 with TRBJ2-1; 10 nucleotides agree with TRBD2. V dropped 5 bases and J dropped 8; count of bases not matched to a gene: 10. This CDR3 is 15 amino acids long. Germline V CDR1 and CDR2: SGHDT, YYEEEE. CDR3 region: CASSVAGGRGHEQFF. The CDR3 nucleotides read TGTGCCAGCAGTGTAGCGGGGGGTAGGGGCCATGAGCAGTTCTTC.

The chain couples TRBV10-3 to TRBJ2-2; D unclear. The germline V gene encodes CDR1 ENHRY and CDR2 SYGVKD. The CDR3 is 17 residues long. Trimming removed 0 bases at V and 2 bases at J, with 13 bases between. CDR3 sequence reads: CAISESAVATNTGELFF. In DNA form, the CDR3 reads TGTGCCATCAGTGAGTCAGCTGTAGCAACCAACACCGGGGAGCTGTTTTTT.